The 10 T cell receptor beta chains presented below share a single source sample, sequenced in a study of shared clonotypes between healthy human individuals. Sequencing was performed with immunoSEQ multiplex PCR; in TCRdb, only in-frame clones are kept and a portion is missing. This table holds 450,000 to 500,000 clones, about 72% found once. The sequenced material came from PBMCs. Every receptor here comes from a woman aged 40-49 years in good health. Some clones in this sample may be carry-over from other donors' samples.

This chain connects TRBV19 to TRBJ1-4; 7 bases line up with TRBD1. This CDR3 is built from 14 residues. Germline V gene lookup returns CDR1 LNHDA and CDR2 SQIVND (reference sequence). Germline trimming cut 5 bases from V and 6 bases from J; bases unmatched to any gene: 6. The CDR3 DNA sequence: TGTGCCAGTAGTGACAGGGCCGGGGATGAAAAACTGTTTTTT. Amino acids: CASSDRAGDEKLFF.

There are many counts of this clone. This chain joins TRBV2 and TRBJ1-1; unclear D gene. V dropped 2 bases and J dropped 1 base, with 11 bases sitting between them. In germline, CDR1 is SNHLY, CDR2 FYNNEI. The CDR3 sequence is 15 residues long. The CDR3, as DNA: TGTGCCAGCAGTGAAAGCATTCGGGGGAACACTGAAGCTTTCTTT. It is translated as CASSESIRGNTEAFF. Using reference TRBV2 and TRBJ1-1 for the parts outside the CDR3, the full variable domain is EPEVTQTPSHQVTQMGQEVILRCVPISNHLYFYWYRQILGQKVEFLVSFYNNEISEKSEIFDDQFSVERPDGSNFTLKIRSTKLEDSAMYFCASSESIRGNTEAFFGQGTRLTVV.

The chain uses TRBV5-4 and TRBJ2-1, with 11 positions matching TRBD2. Looked up from germline, CDR1 is SGHNT and CDR2 is YYREEE (reference sequence). V dropped 4 bases and J dropped 0; count of bases not matched to a gene: 6. The CDR3 is made up of 17 amino acids. CDR3: CASSGGLAESSYNEQFF. The DNA for the CDR3 is TGTGCCAGCAGCGGGGGACTAGCGGAAAGCTCCTACAATGAGCAGTTCTTC. Filled out from reference TRBV5-4 and TRBJ2-1, the complete variable domain reads ETGVTQSPTHLIKTRGQQVTLRCSSQSGHNTVSWYQQALGQGPQFIFQYYREEENGRGNFPPRFSGLQFPNYSSELNVNALELDDSALYLCASSGGLAESSYNEQFFGPGTRLTVL.

The rearrangement joins TRBV18 to TRBJ2-7; 10 bases align to TRBD2. V lost 5 bases to trimming and J lost 2 bases; unmatched junction nucleotides: 3. CDR1 and CDR2 (germline): KGHSH, LQKENI. There are 14 residues in the CDR3. CDR3: CASSVAGGTYEQYF. The CDR3 bases are TGTGCCAGCTCAGTAGCGGGGGGAACCTACGAGCAGTACTTC. Full variable domain (missing parts from reference TRBV18 and TRBJ2-7): NAGVMQNPRHLVRRRGQEARLRCSPMKGHSHVYWYRQLPEEGLKFMVYLQKENIIDESGMPKERFSAEFPKEGPSILRIQQVVRGDSAAYFCASSVAGGTYEQYFGPGTRLTVT.

The chain uses TRBV28 and TRBJ2-7; 14 bases are a match to TRBD2. The CDR3 loop spans 19 amino acids. J gave up 1 base and V 2 bases, and 10 bases lay outside the gene matches. The V gene's germline CDR1 is MDHEN and CDR2 SYDVKM. The CDR3 is CASSLGPTSGRGRSYEQYF. The CDR3 DNA reads as TGTGCCAGCAGTTTAGGCCCGACTAGCGGGAGGGGTAGATCCTACGAGCAGTACTTC. The variable domain in full, with the rest retrieved from reference TRBV28 and TRBJ2-7, is DVKVTQSSRYLVKRTGEKVFLECVQDMDHENMFWYRQDPGLGLRLIYFSYDVKMKEKGDIPEGYSVSREKKERFSLILESASTNQTSMYLCASSLGPTSGRGRSYEQYFGPGTRLTVT.

The gene calls are TRBV29-1 and TRBJ2-5, with 12 bases that match TRBD2. The end of the DNA fits TRBJ2-7 better, so the J call may be wrong. Per the germline V gene, CDR1 is SQVTM and CDR2 is ANQGSEA. The CDR3 has 13 amino acids. In nucleotides, the CDR3 is TGCAGCGCCGGACTAGCGGGGAGGTACGAGCAGTACTTC. It codes for CSAGLAGRYEQYF.

For the CDR3, the DNA is TGTGCCAGCAGTTCGGACACCAGCAATCAGCCCCAGCATTTT. It codes for CASSSDTSNQPQHF. V usage is TRBV28 and J usage is TRBJ1-5; maybe TRBD1 (5 bases). Germline V lookup: CDR1 MDHEN, CDR2 SYDVKM. The V and J ends lost 4 bases and 1 base respectively, with 8 bases between them. The CDR3 length is 14 residues. Filled out from reference TRBV28 and TRBJ1-5, the complete variable domain reads DVKVTQSSRYLVKRTGEKVFLECVQDMDHENMFWYRQDPGLGLRLIYFSYDVKMKEKGDIPEGYSVSREKKERFSLILESASTNQTSMYLCASSSDTSNQPQHFGDGTRLSIL.

The rearrangement uses TRBV30 and TRBJ2-3; D possibly uses TRBD1 or TRBD2 (5 bases each). In germline, CDR1 is GTSNPN, CDR2 SVGIG (reference sequence). V lost 3 bases and J 6 bases, leaving 19 bases between the germline ends. This CDR3 is built from 15 residues. In DNA form, the CDR3 reads TGTGCCTGGAGACGGGACGCTAACCCGGCTGATACGCAGTATTTT. It encodes CAWRRDANPADTQYF.

The chain carries TRBV4-1 and TRBJ2-5; D gene unclear. This CDR3 has 15 amino acids. Germline V CDR1 and CDR2: MGHRA, YSYEKL. Trimming stripped 0 bases from V and 1 base from J, with 9 bases between. Written as DNA, the CDR3 is TGCGCCAGCAGCCAAGAAGTCGCTAGCCAAGAGACCCAGTACTTC. This gives the protein CASSQEVASQETQYF.

In its sample, this clone was seen once. Sequence at one end of the junction differs from germline and may be a read error. The CDR3 DNA is TGTGCTAGCAGCTCTAGTCTTTACAATGAGCAGTTCTTC. Translated, it gives CASSSSLYNEQFF. The V and J genes are TRBV7-7 and TRBJ2-1; D gene ambiguous. Germline CDR1 SSHAT, CDR2 FNYEAQ (reference sequence). This CDR3 comprises 13 residues.